This T cell receptor (beta chain) was identified in a study of blood T cell repertoires in COVID-19. Study-level background: Sites in the United States, Italy and Spain provided acute and convalescent COVID-19 samples. T cells, B-cell-depleted T cells, or PBMCs supplied cDNA or gDNA.

Sequencing used immunoSEQ multiplex PCR; TCRdb keeps in-frame clones, though not all of them. The repertoire holds about 130,000 clones, with over 80% as singletons. Participants, about 18 to 90 years old, spanned around 25 US areas. Sequenced material: PBMCs or T cells enriched from blood (not recorded which). The sequence was collected from a young man who had recovered from COVID-19.

The CDR3 DNA follows: TGTGCCAGCAGTTACTTCGGGAGGGCAACAGATACGCAGTATTTT. This gives the protein CASSYFGRATDTQYF. V is TRBV6-6 and J is TRBJ2-3; 8 bases fit TRBD2. The CDR3 contains 15 residues. The germline gives CDR1 MNHNY, CDR2 SVGAGI (reference sequence). V shed 1 base and J 3 bases; nucleotides not matched to a gene: 3.